The 19 T cell receptor beta chains below were found in one sample sequenced in a study of shared clonotypes between healthy human individuals (dated by TCRdb to about 2020). The library was generated by the immunoSEQ multiplex PCR assay. This immuneACCESS table, as held by TCRdb, lists in-frame sequences with V and J called but not all clones. Of the missing ones, under half trace to an unresolved V gene in checked studies; the others have no known cause. This sample comprises approximately 2.5 million clones, around nine tenths of them detected only once. The top ten clonotypes cover 0.11% to 0.15% of the sample. Source material: naive CD4+ T cells sorted from blood. The intended sense of this specimen's cell subset or site label: CD45RA+ positively selected. The receptors shown here come from a man between 18 and 35 years old in good health.

The rearrangement joins TRBV6-1 to TRBJ2-3, with D possibly matching TRBD1 (6 bases). Trimming cost V 3 bases and J 0 bases, with 13 bases left between them. The germline gives CDR1 MNHNS, CDR2 SASEGT. This CDR3 has 16 residues. The CDR3 coding sequence is TGTGCCAGCAGTGATACACAGGGACCTAGCACAGATACGCAGTATTTT. Residues: CASSDTQGPSTDTQYF.

V and J are TRBV2 and TRBJ2-3, with a weak D call TRBD2 (5 bases). Germline CDR1 and CDR2: SNHLY and FYNNEI. The ends were cut back, 5 bases at V and 4 bases at J, with 16 bases in the middle. CDR3 size: 15 residues. The CDR3, as DNA: TGTGCCAGCAGTTCTGGACTCCAACCGCCAGATACGCAGTATTTT. It translates to CASSSGLQPPDTQYF.

The rearrangement links TRBV5-1 to TRBJ2-1, with D possibly TRBD2 on 6 matching bases. V was shortened by 4 bases and J by 6 bases, with 20 bases between the two germline ends. CDR1 and CDR2 (germline): SGHRS, YFSETQ. This CDR3 is 16 amino acids long. CDR3 sequence reads: CASSEETSLVRNEQFF. The CDR3 DNA is TGCGCCAGCAGCGAAGAGACTAGTTTAGTACGCAATGAGCAGTTCTTC.

The chain joins TRBV7-2 to TRBJ2-7, with D possibly matching TRBD1 (5 bases). CDR3 length equals 15 residues. Deletions cut 4 bases from V and 1 base from J, with 14 bases between. Looked up from germline, CDR1 is SGHTA and CDR2 is FQGNSA. This chain's CDR3 is CASSSQGPFSYEQYF. The DNA for the CDR3 is TGTGCCAGCAGCTCCCAGGGTCCATTTTCCTACGAGCAGTACTTC.

The chain recombines TRBV14 with TRBJ2-7; no clear D gene. The CDR3 runs to 13 residues. V shed 2 bases and J shed 4 bases, with 9 bases lying between them. Germline CDR1 SGHDN, CDR2 FVKESK. The CDR3 is CASSQSAPYEQYF. CDR3 DNA sequence: TGTGCCAGCAGCCAAAGTGCTCCTTACGAGCAGTACTTC.

V gene TRBV7-2 combines with J gene TRBJ1-5; tentatively, D is TRBD1 (5 bases). Trimming left V 3 bases short and J 5 bases short, with 11 bases between. This CDR3 region has 14 residues. Germline V gene data show CDR1 as SGHTA and CDR2 as FQGNSA. The CDR3 DNA follows: TGTGCCAGCAGCTTGGGACGGGGGGATCAGCCCCAGCATTTT. This sequence encodes CASSLGRGDQPQHF.

The V gene is TRBV25-1, the J gene TRBJ2-5; tentative D call: TRBD1 (6 bases). The CDR3 has 13 amino acids. Between the trimmed V and J ends, which lost 2 bases and 6 bases, there was a span of 10 bases. From germline, CDR1 is MGHDK and CDR2 SYGVNS. DNA of the CDR3: TGTGCCAGCAGTGAAACAGGGTGGCAGACCCAGTACTTC. It encodes CASSETGWQTQYF. The full variable domain, rest sourced from reference TRBV25-1 and TRBJ2-5, is EADIYQTPRYLVIGTGKKITLECSQTMGHDKMYWYQQDPGMELHLIHYSYGVNSTEKGDLSSESTVSRIRTEHFPLTLESARPSHTSQYLCASSETGWQTQYFGPGTRLLVL.

The chain combines TRBV18 with TRBJ1-1; D is ambiguous. V lost 3 bases to trimming and J lost 1 base, with 15 bases between them. The CDR3 loop spans 16 amino acids. Germline V gives CDR1 KGHSH, CDR2 LQKENI. The CDR3: CASSPLHTPGNTEAFF. The CDR3 nucleotides are TGTGCCAGCTCACCGCTTCACACCCCTGGGAACACTGAAGCTTTCTTT.

The genes are TRBV6-5 and TRBJ2-7, with 8 bases aligning to TRBD1. Germline CDR1 and CDR2: MNHEY and SVGAGI. J was trimmed by 5 bases and V by 6 bases; bases with no gene match: 9. The CDR3 is 14 amino acids. DNA for the CDR3: TGTGCCAGCAGCCCCAGGACAGGGCTAAACGAGCAGTACTTC. It encodes CASSPRTGLNEQYF.

The rearrangement links TRBV4-1 to TRBJ2-2; TRBD2 matches at 7 bases. The CDR3 loop spans 16 amino acids. Germline V lookup: CDR1 MGHRA, CDR2 YSYEKL. J gave up 1 base and V 4 bases, and 6 bases lay outside the gene matches. The CDR3 spells CASSPSTSQNTGELFF. The DNA of the CDR3 is TGCGCCAGCAGCCCCTCGACTAGCCAGAACACCGGGGAGCTGTTTTTT.

The chain carries TRBV30 and TRBJ2-3; perhaps D is TRBD1 or TRBD2 (5 bases each). Germline values: CDR1 GTSNPN, CDR2 SVGIG (reference sequence). Trimming took 5 bases from V and 4 from J, leaving 19 bases between them. This CDR3 has 15 amino acids. The CDR3 DNA follows: TGTGCCTGGGTCCCTTGGCAGGGAGTAGCAGATACGCAGTATTTT. Its protein is CAWVPWQGVADTQYF. The full variable domain, completed using reference TRBV30 and TRBJ2-3, is SQTIHQWPATLVQPVGSPLSLECTVEGTSNPNLYWYRQAAGRGLQLLFYSVGIGQISSEVPQNLSASRPQDRQFILSSKKLLLSDSGFYLCAWVPWQGVADTQYFGPGTRLTVL.

Only a few counts were recorded for this clone. J is TRBJ1-3 and V is TRBV6-1, with 7 bases identical to TRBD1. V shed 6 bases, J shed 4 bases, and the junction held 3 bases outside the gene matches. CDR3 length: 13 amino acids. The germline gives CDR1 MNHNS, CDR2 SASEGT. CDR3 protein: CASRTGSGNTIYF. The CDR3 nucleotides read TGTGCCAGCAGGACAGGGTCCGGAAACACCATATATTTT.

The chain has TRBV19 and TRBJ2-1, with TRBD2 identical over 11 bases. V dropped 6 bases and J dropped 8; count of bases not matched to a gene: 6. There are 14 residues in the CDR3. The germline CDR1 and CDR2 sequences are LNHDA and SQIVND (reference sequence). CDR3 loop: CASSFSGGVYEQFF. The CDR3 nucleotides read TGTGCCAGTAGCTTTAGCGGGGGGGTCTATGAGCAGTTCTTC.

CDR3 protein: CASSPATNEKLFF. Here the CDR3 DNA reads TGTGCCAGCAGCCCTGCAACTAATGAAAAACTGTTTTTT. The chain recombines TRBV5-8 with TRBJ1-4; D uncertain. This CDR3 is built from 13 residues. V was trimmed by 4 bases and J by 0 bases, leaving 4 bases between them. Per germline, CDR1 SGHTS and CDR2 YDEGEE.

CDR3 sequence (DNA): TGTGCCAGCGGTCAAGCAGGGGCCCGGGTATTTGAAGCTTTCTTT. Its translation: CASGQAGARVFEAFF. The chain recombines TRBV27 with TRBJ1-1, with D possibly TRBD1 on 6 matching bases. Trimming shortened V by 8 bases and J by 7 bases, and 23 bases separated the two germline ends. The CDR3 has 15 amino acids. Germline CDR1 and CDR2: MNHEY and SMNVEV (reference sequence).

The rearrangement joins TRBV4-2 to TRBJ1-4; D may be TRBD1 (5 bases). The V end lost 3 bases, the J end lost 0 bases, and 11 bases lay between the germline ends. Germline V gene data show CDR1 as LGHNA and CDR2 as YNFKEQ. This CDR3 comprises 16 residues. The CDR3 loop reads CASSQAGGATNEKLFF. Here the CDR3 DNA reads TGTGCCAGCAGCCAGGCTGGGGGAGCAACTAATGAAAAACTGTTTTTT.

The gene calls are TRBV7-6 and TRBJ1-6; perhaps TRBD1 as D (5 bases). The germline V gene encodes CDR1 SGHVS and CDR2 FNYEAQ. This CDR3 contains 15 residues. Trimming took 1 base from V and 10 from J, leaving 14 bases between them. The CDR3 DNA is TGTGCCAGCAGCTTAGGCCCCGGGGAGGGGTCACCCCTCCACTTT. Translated, it gives CASSLGPGEGSPLHF.

The CDR3 DNA reads TGTGCCAGCAGCTTAGGTGGAGACCAGAACATGAACACTGAAGCTTTCTTT. It is translated as CASSLGGDQNMNTEAFF. J is TRBJ1-1 and V is TRBV7-9, with D hard to call. Trimming shortened V by 1 base and J by 0 bases, and 15 bases separated the two germline ends. The germline CDR1 and CDR2 sequences are SEHNR and FQNEAQ (reference sequence). This CDR3 has 17 amino acids.

The chain recombines TRBV2 with TRBJ2-7; D is unclear. Germline V gives CDR1 SNHLY, CDR2 FYNNEI. V lost 3 bases and J 5 bases, leaving 2 bases between the germline ends. The CDR3 is made up of 10 amino acids. The CDR3 sequence is CASSEDEQYF. CDR3 nucleotide sequence: TGTGCCAGCAGTGAGGACGAGCAGTACTTC.